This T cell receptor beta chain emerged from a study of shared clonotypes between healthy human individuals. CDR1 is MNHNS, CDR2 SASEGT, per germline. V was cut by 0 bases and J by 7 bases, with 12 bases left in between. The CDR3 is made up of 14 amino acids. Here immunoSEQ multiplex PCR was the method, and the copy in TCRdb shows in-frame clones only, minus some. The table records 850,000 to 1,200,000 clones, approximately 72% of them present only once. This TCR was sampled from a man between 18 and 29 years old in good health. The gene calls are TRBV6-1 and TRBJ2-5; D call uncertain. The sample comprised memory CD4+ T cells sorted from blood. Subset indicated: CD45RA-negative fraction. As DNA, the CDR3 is TGTGCCAGCAGTGAAGCTAAAGGCCCTACGACCCAGTACTTC. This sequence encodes CASSEAKGPTTQYF.